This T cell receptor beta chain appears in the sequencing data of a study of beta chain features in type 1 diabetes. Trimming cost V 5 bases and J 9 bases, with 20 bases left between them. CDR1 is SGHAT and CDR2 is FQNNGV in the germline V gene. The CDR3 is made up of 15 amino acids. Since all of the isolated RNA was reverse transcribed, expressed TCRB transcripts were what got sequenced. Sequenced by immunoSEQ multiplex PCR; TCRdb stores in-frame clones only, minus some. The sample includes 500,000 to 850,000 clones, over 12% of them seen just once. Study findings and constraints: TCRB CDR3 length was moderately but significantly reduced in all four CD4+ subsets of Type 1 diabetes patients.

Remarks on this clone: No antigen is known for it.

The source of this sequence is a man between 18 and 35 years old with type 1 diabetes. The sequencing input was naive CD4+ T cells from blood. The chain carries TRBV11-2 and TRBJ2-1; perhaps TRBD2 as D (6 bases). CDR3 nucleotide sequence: TGTGCCAGCAGCGCTACCGGGACTCTAGAGGGTGAGCAGTTCTTC. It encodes CASSATGTLEGEQFF.